This T cell receptor (beta chain) was sequenced during a study of CD8+CD57+ T cells in acquired aplastic anemia. Study details: The sorted CD4+ and CD8+ cells yielded an average around 3.4 ug of DNA.

Germline V gene data show CDR1 as SGDLS and CDR2 as YYNGEE. The CDR3 is 11 amino acids. Trimming stripped 4 bases from V and 5 bases from J, with 4 bases between. This clonotype has at least ten counts. Its cognate antigen is unknown. The patients chosen for sequencing had shown expansion of CD8+CD57+ cells (detected by flow cytometry). Each of the patients presented with severe acquired aplastic anemia. Each patient gave a blood sample that was collected before any therapy had been received. Genomic DNA, serving as template, underwent TCR beta VDJ and CDR3 profiling. Each CDR3 protein is one row after TCRdb ran MiXCR on the reads. The profile shows about 190,000 distinct CDR3 sequences, 48% of them singletons. Findings and caveats of the study: A set of about 30 CD8+ CDR3 sequences was shared between patients and controls, and these sequences appeared highly expressed in patients.

The J gene is TRBJ2-1, the V gene TRBV9; D remains ambiguous. This TCR was recovered from a human donor with aplastic anemia. Material: sorted CD4+, CD8+, or CD8+CD57+ T cells (not recorded which) from PBMCs. The CDR3 DNA follows: TGTGCCAGCAGCCTGAACAATGAGCAGTTCTTC. Protein: CASSLNNEQFF.